The TCR beta chain under discussion was sequenced for a study of Graves' ophthalmopathy and Graves' hyperthyroidism. Study-wide results and limits: Among expanded thyroid clonotypes above 0.001 frequency, most also occurred in blood.

This clonotype was recorded a few times. The antigen remains undetermined. Trimming took off 0 bases at V and 2 bases at J, with 12 bases between the two ends. The CDR3 runs 16 residues. CDR1 is MGHRA and CDR2 is YSYEKL in the germline V gene. The authors amplified TCR beta CDR3 regions, and they did so from RNA transcripts for repertoire sequencing. The first-round RT-PCR employed HTBI primers together with the Qiagen OneStep RT-PCR kit. A multiplex PCR was then performed as the second round. TCRdb reanalysed the multiplex PCR reads using MiXCR and keeps one entry per CDR3 protein. The table shows 600,000 to 650,000 distinct CDR3 sequences, with 22% occurring only once. The authors defined stable hyperthyroidism as no ophthalmopathy within 18 months of follow-up. New diagnoses, under 2 months' duration, and ages 18 to 65 characterized the hyperthyroidism patients. Thyroid ultrasound, orbital computed tomography, TRAb, serum thyroxine and clinical symptoms formed the basis of diagnosis.

The chain joins TRBV4-1 to TRBJ2-3; possible D gene TRBD2, 7 bases. The origin of this receptor is a woman between 18 and 29 years old with stable Graves' hyperthyroidism. Some clones in this sample may be carry-over from other donors' samples. The sample consisted of peripheral blood. DNA of the CDR3: TGCGCCAGCAGCCAAGACCGGGGGGCCCTCACAGATACGCAGTATTTT. This translates into CASSQDRGALTDTQYF.